The table lists the clone carrying this TCR beta chain with many counts. TCRdb analysed the reads with MiXCR anew, one entry per CDR3 protein. The sample lists 130,000 or so distinct CDR3 sequences; about 6% were seen once. The germline CDR1 and CDR2 sequences are DFQATT and SNEGSKA (reference sequence). Deletions cut 0 bases from V and 5 bases from J, with 15 bases between. The CDR3 extends over 15 amino acids. This entry belongs to a study of T cell repertoires in cytomegalovirus infection. This sequence originates from a human donor in good health (CMV status not recorded). Some clones in this sample may be carry-over from other donors' samples. The sequenced sample was PBMCs. The chain uses TRBV20-1 and TRBJ2-3; the D call may be TRBD1 or TRBD2 (5 bases each). This chain's CDR3 is CSARDGGDARDTQYF. CDR3 coding DNA: TGCAGTGCTAGAGATGGGGGTGACGCTAGAGATACGCAGTATTTT.